The clone carrying this TCR beta chain was recorded at least ten times. This specimen belongs to a study of T cells in Graves' hyperthyroidism and ophthalmopathy. Germline CDR1 is GTSNPN and CDR2 is SVGIG (reference sequence). This CDR3 has 12 amino acids. Trimming removed 3 bases at V and 1 base at J, with 1 base between. RNA transcripts provided the source from which TCR beta CDR3 regions were amplified. HTBI primers drove first-round RT-PCR of the TCR CDR3. Via MiXCR, TCRdb re-called the multiplex PCR reads, giving one row per CDR3 protein. The table includes roughly 500,000 distinct CDR3 sequences, roughly 14% detected once.

The chain employs TRBV30 and TRBJ1-6; D is undetermined. This TCR was recovered from a woman aged 25-40 years with Graves' hyperthyroidism that later progressed to Graves' ophthalmopathy. Sequences were obtained from blood. As DNA, the CDR3 is TGTGCCTGGAGATCCTATAATTCACCCCTCCACTTT. It specifies CAWRSYNSPLHF.